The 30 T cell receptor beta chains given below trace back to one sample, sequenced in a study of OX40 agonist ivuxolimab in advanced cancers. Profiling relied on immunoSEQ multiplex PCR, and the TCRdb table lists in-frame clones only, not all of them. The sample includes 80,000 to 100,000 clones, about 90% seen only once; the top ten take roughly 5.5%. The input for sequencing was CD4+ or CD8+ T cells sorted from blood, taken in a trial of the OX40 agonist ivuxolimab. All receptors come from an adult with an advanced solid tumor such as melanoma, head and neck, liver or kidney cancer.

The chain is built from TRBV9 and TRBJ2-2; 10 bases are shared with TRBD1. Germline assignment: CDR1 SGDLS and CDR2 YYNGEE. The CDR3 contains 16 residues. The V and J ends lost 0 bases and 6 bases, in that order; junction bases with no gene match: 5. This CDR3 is CASSVGPGTGAGELFF. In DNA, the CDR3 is TGTGCCAGCAGCGTAGGCCCCGGGACAGGGGCCGGGGAGCTGTTTTTT.

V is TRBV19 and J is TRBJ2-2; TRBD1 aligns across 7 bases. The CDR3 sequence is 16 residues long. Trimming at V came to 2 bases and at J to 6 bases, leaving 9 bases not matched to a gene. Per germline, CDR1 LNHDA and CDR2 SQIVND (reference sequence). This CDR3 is CASSIRVGGNAGELFF. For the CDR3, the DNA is TGTGCCAGTAGTATAAGGGTAGGGGGCAACGCCGGGGAGCTGTTTTTT. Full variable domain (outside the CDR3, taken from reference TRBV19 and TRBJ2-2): DGGITQSPKYLFRKEGQNVTLSCEQNLNHDAMYWYRQDPGQGLRLIYYSQIVNDFQKGDIAEGYSVSREKKESFPLTVTSAQKNPTAFYLCASSIRVGGNAGELFFGEGSRLTVL.

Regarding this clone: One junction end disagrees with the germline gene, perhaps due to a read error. The CDR3 reads CASSYTNSEAFF. The DNA of the CDR3 is TGTGCCAGCAGTTACACGAACTCTGAAGCTTTCTTT. The chain joins TRBV6-6 to TRBJ1-1; D unresolved. The CDR3 covers 12 residues. Germline CDR1 reads MNHNY; CDR2 reads SVGAGI (reference sequence).

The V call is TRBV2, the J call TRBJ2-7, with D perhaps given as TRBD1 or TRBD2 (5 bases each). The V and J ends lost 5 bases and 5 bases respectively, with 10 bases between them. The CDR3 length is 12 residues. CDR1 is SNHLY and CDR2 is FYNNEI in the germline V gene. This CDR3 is CASSIRDHEQYF. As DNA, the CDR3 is TGTGCCAGCAGTATACGGGACCACGAGCAGTACTTC.

The CDR3 here is CASSPQGKTGELFF. In DNA form, the CDR3 reads TGTGCCAGCAGTCCACAGGGGAAAACCGGGGAGCTGTTTTTT. The chain employs TRBV25-1 and TRBJ2-2; 7 bases fit TRBD1. The CDR3 runs 14 residues. Per the germline V gene, CDR1 is MGHDK and CDR2 is SYGVNS. Germline trimming cut 5 bases from V and 5 bases from J; bases unmatched to any gene: 5.

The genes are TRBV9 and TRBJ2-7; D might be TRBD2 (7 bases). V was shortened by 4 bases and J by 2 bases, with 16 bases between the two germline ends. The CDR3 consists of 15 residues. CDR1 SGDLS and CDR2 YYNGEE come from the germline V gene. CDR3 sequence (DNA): TGTGCCAGCAGCCGGGGGGCGGGAGAGGCCTACGAGCAGTACTTC. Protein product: CASSRGAGEAYEQYF.

CDR3 sequence reads: CASSSRSSEKLFF. CDR3 in DNA: TGTGCCAGTTCGTCTCGGAGTAGTGAAAAACTGTTTTTT. This chain uses TRBV19 with TRBJ1-4; D call uncertain. Trimming stripped 8 bases from V and 7 bases from J, with 14 bases between. Germline CDR1 LNHDA, CDR2 SQIVND (reference sequence). There are 13 residues in the CDR3.

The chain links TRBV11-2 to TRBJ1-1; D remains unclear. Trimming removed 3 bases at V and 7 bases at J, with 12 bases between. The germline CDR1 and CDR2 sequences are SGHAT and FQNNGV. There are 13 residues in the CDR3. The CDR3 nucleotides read TGTGCCAGCAGCTTCCTTCTTGGCGATGAAGCTTTCTTT. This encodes CASSFLLGDEAFF.

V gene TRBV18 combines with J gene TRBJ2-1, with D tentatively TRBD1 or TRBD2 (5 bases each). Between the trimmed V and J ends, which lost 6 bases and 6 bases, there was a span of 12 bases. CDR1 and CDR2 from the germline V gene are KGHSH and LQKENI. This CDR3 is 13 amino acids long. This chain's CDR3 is CASSPPGTNEQFF. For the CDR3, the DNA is TGTGCCAGCTCCCCCCCAGGGACCAATGAGCAGTTCTTC.

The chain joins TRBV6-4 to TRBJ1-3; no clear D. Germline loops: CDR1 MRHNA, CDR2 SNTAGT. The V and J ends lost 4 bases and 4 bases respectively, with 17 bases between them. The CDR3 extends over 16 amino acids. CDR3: CASSALGPARGNTIYF. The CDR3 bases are TGTGCCAGCAGTGCCCTGGGCCCCGCGCGGGGAAACACCATATATTTT.

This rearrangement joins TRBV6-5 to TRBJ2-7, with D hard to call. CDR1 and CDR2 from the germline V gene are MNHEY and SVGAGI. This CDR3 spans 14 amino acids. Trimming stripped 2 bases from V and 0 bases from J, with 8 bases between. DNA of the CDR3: TGTGCCAGCAGTTACAGGGCCAGCTCCTACGAGCAGTACTTC. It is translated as CASSYRASSYEQYF.

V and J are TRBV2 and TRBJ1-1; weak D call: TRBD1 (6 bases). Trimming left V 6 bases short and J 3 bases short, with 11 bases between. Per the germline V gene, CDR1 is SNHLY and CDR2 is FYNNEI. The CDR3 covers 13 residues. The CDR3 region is CASRQGSDTEAFF. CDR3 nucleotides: TGTGCCAGCAGACAGGGATCGGACACTGAAGCTTTCTTT.

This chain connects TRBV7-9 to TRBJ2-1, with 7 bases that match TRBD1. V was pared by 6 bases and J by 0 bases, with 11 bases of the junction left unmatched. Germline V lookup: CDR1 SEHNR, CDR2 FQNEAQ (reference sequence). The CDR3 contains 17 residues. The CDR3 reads CASSRKPQGSSYNEQFF. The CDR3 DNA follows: TGTGCCAGCAGTCGGAAACCACAGGGGAGCTCCTACAATGAGCAGTTCTTC.

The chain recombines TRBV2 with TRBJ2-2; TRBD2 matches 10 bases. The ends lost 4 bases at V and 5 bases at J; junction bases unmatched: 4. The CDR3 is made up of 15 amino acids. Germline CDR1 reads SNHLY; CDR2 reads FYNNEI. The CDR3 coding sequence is TGTGCCAGCAGTGCGGGACTAGCGAGAACCGGGGAGCTGTTTTTT. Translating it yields CASSAGLARTGELFF.

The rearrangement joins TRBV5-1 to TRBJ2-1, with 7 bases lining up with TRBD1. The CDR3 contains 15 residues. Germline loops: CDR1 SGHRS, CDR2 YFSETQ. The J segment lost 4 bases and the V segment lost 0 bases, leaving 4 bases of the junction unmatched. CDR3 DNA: TGCGCCAGCAGCTTGGGAGGGGGCACATACAATGAGCAGTTCTTC. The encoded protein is CASSLGGGTYNEQFF.

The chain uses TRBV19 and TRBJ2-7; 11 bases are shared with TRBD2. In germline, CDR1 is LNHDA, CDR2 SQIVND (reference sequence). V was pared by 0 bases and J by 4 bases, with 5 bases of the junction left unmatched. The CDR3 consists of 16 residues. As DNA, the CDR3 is TGTGCCAGTAGTATAGAAATGGCTAGCGGGAGGTACGAGCAGTACTTC. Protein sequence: CASSIEMASGRYEQYF.

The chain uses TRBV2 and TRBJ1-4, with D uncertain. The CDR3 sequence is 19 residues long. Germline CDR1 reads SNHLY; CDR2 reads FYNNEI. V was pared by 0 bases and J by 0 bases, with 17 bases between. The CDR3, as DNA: TGTGCCAGCAGTGAAGCGGTTCCTGGATTAAAGGCAACTAATGAAAAACTGTTTTTT. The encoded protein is CASSEAVPGLKATNEKLFF. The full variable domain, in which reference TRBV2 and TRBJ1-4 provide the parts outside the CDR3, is EPEVTQTPSHQVTQMGQEVILRCVPISNHLYFYWYRQILGQKVEFLVSFYNNEISEKSEIFDDQFSVERPDGSNFTLKIRSTKLEDSAMYFCASSEAVPGLKATNEKLFFGSGTQLSVL.

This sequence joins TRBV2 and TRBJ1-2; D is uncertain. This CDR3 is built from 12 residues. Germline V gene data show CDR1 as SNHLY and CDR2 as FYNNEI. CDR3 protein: CAPGSFLYGYTF. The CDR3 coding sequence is TGTGCGCCCGGGAGTTTTCTATATGGCTACACCTTC.

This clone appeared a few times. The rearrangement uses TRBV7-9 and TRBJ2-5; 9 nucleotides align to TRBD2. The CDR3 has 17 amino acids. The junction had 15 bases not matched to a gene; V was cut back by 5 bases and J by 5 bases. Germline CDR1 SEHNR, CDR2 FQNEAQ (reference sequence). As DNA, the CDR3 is TGTGCCAGCAGCCTCTCTAAGCGGCTAGCGGGGATGGAGACCCAGTACTTC. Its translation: CASSLSKRLAGMETQYF.

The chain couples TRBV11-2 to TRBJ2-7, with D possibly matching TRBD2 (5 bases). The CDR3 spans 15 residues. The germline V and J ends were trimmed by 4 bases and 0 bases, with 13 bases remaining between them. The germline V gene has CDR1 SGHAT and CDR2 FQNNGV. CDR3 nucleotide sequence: TGTGCCAGCAGCTCGTCCGGCGGGCCCTCCTACGAGCAGTACTTC. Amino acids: CASSSSGGPSYEQYF.

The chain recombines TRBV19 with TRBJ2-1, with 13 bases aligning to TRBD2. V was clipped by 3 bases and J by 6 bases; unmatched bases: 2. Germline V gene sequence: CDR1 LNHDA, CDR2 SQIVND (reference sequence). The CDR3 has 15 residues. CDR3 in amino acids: CASSIWTSGSNEQFF. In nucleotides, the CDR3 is TGTGCCAGTAGTATCTGGACTAGCGGGAGCAATGAGCAGTTCTTC.

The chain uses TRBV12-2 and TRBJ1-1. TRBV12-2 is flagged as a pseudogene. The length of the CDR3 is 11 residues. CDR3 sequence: CASRRNTEAFF. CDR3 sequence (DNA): TGTGCAAGTCGCAGGAACACTGAAGCTTTCTTT.

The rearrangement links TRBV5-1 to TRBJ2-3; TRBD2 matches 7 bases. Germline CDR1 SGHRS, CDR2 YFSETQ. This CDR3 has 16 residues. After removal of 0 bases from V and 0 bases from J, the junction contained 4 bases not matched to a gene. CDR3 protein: CASSLGAGGSTDTQYF. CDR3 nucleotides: TGCGCCAGCAGCTTGGGGGCCGGGGGGAGCACAGATACGCAGTATTTT.

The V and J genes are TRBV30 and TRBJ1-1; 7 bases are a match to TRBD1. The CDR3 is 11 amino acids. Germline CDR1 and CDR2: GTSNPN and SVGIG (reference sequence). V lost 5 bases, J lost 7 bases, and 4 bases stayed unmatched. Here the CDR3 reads CAWAGTDEAFF. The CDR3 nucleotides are TGTGCCTGGGCCGGGACAGATGAAGCTTTCTTT.

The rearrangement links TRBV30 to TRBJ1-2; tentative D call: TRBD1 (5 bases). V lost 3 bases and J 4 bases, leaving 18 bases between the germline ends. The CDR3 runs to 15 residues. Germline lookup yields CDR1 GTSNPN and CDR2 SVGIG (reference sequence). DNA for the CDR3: TGTGCCTGGAGCCCCCCCCAGGGTAGATTCTATGGCTACACCTTC. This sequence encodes CAWSPPQGRFYGYTF.

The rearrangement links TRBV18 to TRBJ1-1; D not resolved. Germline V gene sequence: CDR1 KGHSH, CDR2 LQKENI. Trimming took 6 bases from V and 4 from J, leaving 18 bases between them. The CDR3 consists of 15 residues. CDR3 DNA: TGTGCCAGCTCCCGTTCTAACTCGCGGAGCACTGAAGCTTTCTTT. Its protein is CASSRSNSRSTEAFF. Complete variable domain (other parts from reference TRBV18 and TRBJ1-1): NAGVMQNPRHLVRRRGQEARLRCSPMKGHSHVYWYRQLPEEGLKFMVYLQKENIIDESGMPKERFSAEFPKEGPSILRIQQVVRGDSAAYFCASSRSNSRSTEAFFGQGTRLTVV.

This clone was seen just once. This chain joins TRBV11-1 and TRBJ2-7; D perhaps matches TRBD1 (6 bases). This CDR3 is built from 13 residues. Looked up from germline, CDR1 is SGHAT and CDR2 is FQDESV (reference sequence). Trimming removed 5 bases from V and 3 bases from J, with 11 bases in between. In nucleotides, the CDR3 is TGTGCCAGCAGCACTTGGACAGACTACGAGCAGTACTTC. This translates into CASSTWTDYEQYF.

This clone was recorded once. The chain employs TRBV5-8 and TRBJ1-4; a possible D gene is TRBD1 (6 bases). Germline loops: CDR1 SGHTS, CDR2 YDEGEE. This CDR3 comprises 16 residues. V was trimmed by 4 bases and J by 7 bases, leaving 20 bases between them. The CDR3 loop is CASSPGGGGRFEKLFF. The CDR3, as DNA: TGTGCCAGCAGCCCCGGGGGGGGCGGAAGATTTGAAAAACTGTTTTTT. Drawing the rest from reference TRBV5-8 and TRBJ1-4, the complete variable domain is EAGVTQSPTHLIKTRGQQATLRCSPISGHTSVYWYQQALGLGLQFLLWYDEGEERNRGNFPPRFSGRQFPNYSSELNVNALELEDSALYLCASSPGGGGRFEKLFFGSGTQLSVL.

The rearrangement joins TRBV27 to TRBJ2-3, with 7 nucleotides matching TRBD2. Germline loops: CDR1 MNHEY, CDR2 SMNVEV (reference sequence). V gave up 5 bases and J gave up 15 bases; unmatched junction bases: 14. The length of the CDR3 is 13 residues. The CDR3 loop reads CASSPWTSLSPYF. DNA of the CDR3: TGTGCCAGCAGTCCCTGGACTAGTTTAAGTCCTTATTTT.

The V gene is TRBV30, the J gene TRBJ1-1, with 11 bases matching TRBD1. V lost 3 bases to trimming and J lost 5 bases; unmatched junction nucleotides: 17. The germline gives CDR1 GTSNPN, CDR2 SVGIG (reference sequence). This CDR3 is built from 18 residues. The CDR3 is CAWRYTPGQGVMLTEAFF. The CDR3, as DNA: TGTGCCTGGAGGTATACACCGGGACAGGGGGTAATGTTAACTGAAGCTTTCTTT.